This T cell receptor beta chain appears in the sequencing data of a study of cytomegalovirus exposure and HLA in healthy donors. Study observations and caveats: As confirmed in vitro, a few CMV-associated chains were specific for CMV antigens. The dataset shows that most TCR sequences were rare, while some public TCRs occurred in many donors. The study recorded about 160 TCR beta chains that were cytomegalovirus-associated.

Donors were drawn from the approximately 130-subject validation cohort, separate from the approximately 670-subject first cohort. TCRdb's table, derived via immunoSEQ multiplex PCR, lists solely in-frame clones and lacks some. The sample carries about 140,000 clones, approximately 86% recorded once. In the case of this clone: Its antigen is currently unknown.

This CDR3 has 15 residues. The germline CDR1 and CDR2 sequences are SGHVS and FNYEAQ. V shed 5 bases, J shed 5 bases, and the junction held 12 bases outside the gene matches. This receptor was obtained from a young man in good health and CMV-seropositive. Sample: PBMCs. The J gene is TRBJ2-7, the V gene TRBV7-6, with 7 bases matching TRBD1. The CDR3 is CASSVAGRGMNEQYF. For the CDR3, the DNA is TGTGCCAGCAGCGTGGCCGGCAGGGGGATGAACGAGCAGTACTTC.